This TCR beta chain was identified during a study of T-cell reconstitution after alpha-beta-depleted transplantation in children. Study-wide results and caveats: After one year, T-cell counts and TCRbeta diversity mostly came from new T cells.

This clonotype was observed a handful of times. Its matching antigen is unknown. Unique molecular identifiers were incorporated into the prepared TCRbeta library. TCRdb reprocessed the PCR reads via MiXCR and lists one record per CDR3 protein. The table includes 250,000 to 400,000 distinct CDR3 sequences, approximately 20% detected once. This CDR3 comprises 14 residues. Deletions cut 4 bases from V and 5 bases from J, with 17 bases between. The germline gives CDR1 DFQATT, CDR2 SNEGSKA (reference sequence). The sample consisted of PBMCs, mostly from graft donor cells, taken 180 days after TCRalphabeta/CD19-depleted stem cell transplant. The sequence was collected from a male patient younger than 18 who had a stem cell transplant for acute lymphoblastic leukemia, so the T cells may come from the graft donor. The rearrangement joins TRBV20-1 to TRBJ1-2, with unresolved D. CDR3 coding DNA: TGCAGTGCTAATTTAGACGGCAGCGTTTATGGCTACACCTTC. Translation: CSANLDGSVYGYTF.